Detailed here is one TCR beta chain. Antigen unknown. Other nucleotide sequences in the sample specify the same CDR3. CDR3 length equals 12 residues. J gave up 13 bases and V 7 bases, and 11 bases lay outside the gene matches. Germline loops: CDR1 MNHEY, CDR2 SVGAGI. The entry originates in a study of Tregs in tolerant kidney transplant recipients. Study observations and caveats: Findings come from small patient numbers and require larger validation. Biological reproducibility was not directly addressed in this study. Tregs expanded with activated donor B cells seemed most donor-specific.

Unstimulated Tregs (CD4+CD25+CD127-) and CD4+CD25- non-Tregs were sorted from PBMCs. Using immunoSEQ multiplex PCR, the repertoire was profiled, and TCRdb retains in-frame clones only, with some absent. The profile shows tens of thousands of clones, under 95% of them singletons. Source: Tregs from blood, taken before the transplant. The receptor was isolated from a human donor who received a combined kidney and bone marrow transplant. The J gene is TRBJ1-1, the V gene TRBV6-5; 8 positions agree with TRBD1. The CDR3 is CASKDGQGAGFF. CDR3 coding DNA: TGTGCCAGCAAAGATGGCCAGGGGGCGGGTTTCTTT.